This T cell receptor beta chain was retrieved from a study of T cells in localized non-small cell lung cancer. Assay: immunoSEQ multiplex PCR; the TCRdb copy retains only in-frame clones and omits some. The sample records roughly 61,000 clones, roughly four fifths being singletons. The trim removed 6 bases at V and 4 bases at J, leaving 3 bases unmatched. The CDR3 covers 13 residues. CDR1 and CDR2 from the germline V gene are MNHNY and SVGAGI (reference sequence). This receptor was identified in a man aged 35 to 70 with stage II lung adenocarcinoma. This chain uses TRBV6-6 with TRBJ1-3; 7 positions agree with TRBD1. The sequencing here drew on PBMCs, taken before any cancer treatment. CDR3 sequence: CASSLDRGNTIYF. DNA of the CDR3: TGTGCCAGCAGCCTGGACAGGGGAAACACCATATATTTT.